The clone carrying this T cell receptor (beta chain) was counted many times. Its antigen is unknown. The data originate from a study of T-cell reconstitution after alpha-beta-depleted transplantation in children. Study findings and constraints: The high TCRbeta diversity at day 60 in some patients came from surviving recipient T cells and thymic progenitors. By one year post-transplant, T-cell counts and diversity largely arose from T cells that were newly produced. Reportedly, roughly two months post-transplant, alpha-beta T cells arose from several hundred expanded graft clones.

This CDR3 region has 16 residues. Germline V gene data show CDR1 as MNHEY and CDR2 as SVGAGI. Trimming pared 0 bases from V and 9 bases from J, leaving 18 bases between. Unique molecular identifiers tagged the TCRbeta library. MiXCR, run by TCRdb on the PCR reads, gives a single entry per CDR3 protein. The sample shows 120,000 or so distinct CDR3 sequences, 23% of them seen only once. The V gene is TRBV6-5, the J gene TRBJ2-1; D remains ambiguous. The sequence derives from a male patient between 2 and 10 years old who had a stem cell transplant for chronic granulomatous disease, so the T cells may come from the graft donor. The specimen was PBMCs, mostly from graft donor cells, collected 180 days after TCRalphabeta/CD19-depleted stem cell transplant. In nucleotides, the CDR3 is TGTGCCAGCAGTTACTCCGCAAGCGAGTTTAGTAGTGAGCAGTTCTTC. Protein: CASSYSASEFSSEQFF.